The source of this T cell receptor beta chain is a study of breast tumors, draining lymph nodes, adjacent tissues. Findings of the study overall: The data were judged consistent with most tumor T cells coming from lymph node and expanding in tumor. Tumor TCR diversity was below lymph nodes but above nontumor tissue. Data only fit, rather than demonstrated, lymph node origin of most tumor T cells. Compared with basal-like, luminal-like tumors shared significantly more repertoire with nontumor tissue.

Each CDR3 protein gets one entry after TCRdb re-called the multiplex PCR reads with MiXCR. The table lists around 150,000 distinct CDR3 sequences, about a fifth of them singletons, with about 2.4% in the top ten. Germline V gene lookup returns CDR1 MNHEY and CDR2 SVGAGI. The CDR3 loop spans 16 amino acids. V lost 7 bases and J lost 5; bases outside the gene matches: 14. This clonotype was detected many times. The target antigen is unknown. Samples came from axillary lymph nodes draining the breast cancer. The chain combines TRBV6-5 with TRBJ1-2; TRBD1 aligns across 9 bases. This receptor was taken from a female donor with breast cancer. Some clones in this sample may be carry-over from other donors' samples. Sequencing was done on a sample of axillary lymph node tissue. In DNA form, the CDR3 reads TGTGCCAGCAAAAGACAGGGGGATCGAACAGGGTATGGCTACACCTTC. Protein sequence: CASKRQGDRTGYGYTF.